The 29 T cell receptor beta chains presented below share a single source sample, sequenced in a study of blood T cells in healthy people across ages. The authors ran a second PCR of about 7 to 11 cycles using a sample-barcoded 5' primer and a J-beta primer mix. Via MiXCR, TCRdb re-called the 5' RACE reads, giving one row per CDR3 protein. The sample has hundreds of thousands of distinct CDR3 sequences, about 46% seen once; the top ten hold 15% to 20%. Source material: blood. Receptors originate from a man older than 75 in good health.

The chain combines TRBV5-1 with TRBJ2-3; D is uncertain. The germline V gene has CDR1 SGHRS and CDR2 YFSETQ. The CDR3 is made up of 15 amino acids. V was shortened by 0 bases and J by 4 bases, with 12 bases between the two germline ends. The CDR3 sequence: CASSLEGRTPDTQYF. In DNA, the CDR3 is TGCGCCAGCAGCTTGGAAGGGCGAACTCCAGATACGCAGTATTTT.

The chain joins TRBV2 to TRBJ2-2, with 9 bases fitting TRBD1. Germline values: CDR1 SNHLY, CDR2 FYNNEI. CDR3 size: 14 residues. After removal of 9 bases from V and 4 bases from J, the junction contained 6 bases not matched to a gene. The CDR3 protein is CASSGTGTTGELFF. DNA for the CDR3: TGTGCCAGTTCTGGGACAGGGACCACCGGGGAGCTGTTTTTT.

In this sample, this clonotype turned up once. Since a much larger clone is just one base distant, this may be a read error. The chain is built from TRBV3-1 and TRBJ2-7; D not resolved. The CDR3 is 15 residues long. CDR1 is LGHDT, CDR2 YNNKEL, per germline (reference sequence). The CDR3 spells CANSHSGGRTYEQYF. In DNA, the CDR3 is TGTGCCAACAGCCATTCTGGCGGCCGAACCTACGAGCAGTACTTC.

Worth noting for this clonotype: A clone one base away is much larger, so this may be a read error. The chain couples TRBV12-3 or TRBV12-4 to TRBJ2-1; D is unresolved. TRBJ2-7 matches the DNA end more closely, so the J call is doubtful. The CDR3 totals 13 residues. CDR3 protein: CASRLGPPNEQYF. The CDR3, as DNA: TGTGCCAGCAGGCTAGGGCCCCCCAATGAGCAGTACTTC.

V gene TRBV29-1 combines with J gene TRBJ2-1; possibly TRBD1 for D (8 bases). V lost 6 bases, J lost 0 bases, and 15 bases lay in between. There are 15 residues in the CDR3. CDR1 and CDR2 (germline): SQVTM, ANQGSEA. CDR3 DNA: TGCAGCGTCCCTTACAGGGGGGGCTCCTACAATGAGCAGTTCTTC. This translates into CSVPYRGGSYNEQFF.

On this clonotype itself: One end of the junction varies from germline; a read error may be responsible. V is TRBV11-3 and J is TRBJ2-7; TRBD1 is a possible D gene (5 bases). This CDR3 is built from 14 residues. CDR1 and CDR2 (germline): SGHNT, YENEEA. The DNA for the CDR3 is TGTGCCAGCAGCTTAGAACGAGACAGCTACGGGCAGTACTTC. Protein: CASSLERDSYGQYF.

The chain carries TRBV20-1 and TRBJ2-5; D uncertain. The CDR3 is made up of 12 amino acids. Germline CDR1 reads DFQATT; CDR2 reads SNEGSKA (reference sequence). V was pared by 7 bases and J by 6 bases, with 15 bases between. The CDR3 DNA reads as TGCAGTGTCCTGACCCCTTCGAAGACCCAGTACTTC. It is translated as CSVLTPSKTQYF.

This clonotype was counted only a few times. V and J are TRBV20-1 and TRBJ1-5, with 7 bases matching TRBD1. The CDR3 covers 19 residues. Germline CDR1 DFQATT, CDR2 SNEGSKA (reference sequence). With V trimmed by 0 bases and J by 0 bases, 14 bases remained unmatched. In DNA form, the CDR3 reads TGCAGTGCTAGAGATCTTCGGGACAGAACATTTTTTAGCAATCAGCCCCAGCATTTT. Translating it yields CSARDLRDRTFFSNQPQHF.

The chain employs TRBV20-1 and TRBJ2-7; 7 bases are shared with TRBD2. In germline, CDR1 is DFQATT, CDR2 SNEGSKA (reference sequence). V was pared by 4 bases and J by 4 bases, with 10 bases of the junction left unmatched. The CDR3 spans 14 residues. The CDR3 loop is CSATSGGAGYEQYF. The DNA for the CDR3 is TGCAGTGCTACCTCCGGGGGAGCGGGGTACGAGCAGTACTTC.

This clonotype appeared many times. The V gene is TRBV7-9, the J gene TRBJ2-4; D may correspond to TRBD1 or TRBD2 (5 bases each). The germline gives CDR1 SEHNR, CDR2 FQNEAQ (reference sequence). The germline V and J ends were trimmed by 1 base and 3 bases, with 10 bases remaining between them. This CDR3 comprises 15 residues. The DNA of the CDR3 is TGTGCCAGCAGCTTAGATGGGGACGGCAAAAACATTCAGTACTTC. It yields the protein CASSLDGDGKNIQYF.

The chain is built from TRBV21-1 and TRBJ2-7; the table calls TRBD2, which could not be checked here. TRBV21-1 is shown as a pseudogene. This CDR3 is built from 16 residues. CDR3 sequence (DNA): TGTGCCAGCAGCTTTCGCCGCGGGCCTCCCGGGTACGAGCAGTACTTC. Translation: CASSFRRGPPGYEQYF.

Here the CDR3 DNA reads TGTGCCAGCAGCCCTCACAGGGGGTCCGGCTCCGGAGTTTTCAATGAGCAGTTCTTC. Its translation: CASSPHRGSGSGVFNEQFF. The J gene is TRBJ2-1, the V gene TRBV7-9, with TRBD1 matching over 8 bases. V dropped 5 bases and J dropped 6; count of bases not matched to a gene: 21. Per germline, CDR1 SEHNR and CDR2 FQNEAQ (reference sequence). The CDR3 length is 19 residues. Combining the CDR3 with reference TRBV7-9 and TRBJ2-1 gives the whole variable domain DTGVSQNPRHKITKRGQNVTFRCDPISEHNRLYWYRQTLGQGPEFLTYFQNEAQLEKSRLLSDRFSAERPKGSFSTLEIQRTEQGDSAMYLCASSPHRGSGSGVFNEQFFGPGTRLTVL.

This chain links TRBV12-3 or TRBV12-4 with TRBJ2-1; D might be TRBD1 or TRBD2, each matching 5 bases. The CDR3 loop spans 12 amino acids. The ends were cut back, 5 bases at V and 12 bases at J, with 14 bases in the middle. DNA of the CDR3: TGTGCCAGCAGTCTCCCGGGGCTGAGGCAGTTCTTC. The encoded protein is CASSLPGLRQFF.

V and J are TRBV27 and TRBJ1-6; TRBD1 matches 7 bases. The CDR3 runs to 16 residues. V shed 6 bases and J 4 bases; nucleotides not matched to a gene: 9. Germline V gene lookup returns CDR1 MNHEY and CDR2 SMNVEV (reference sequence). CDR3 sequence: CASRRDRASYNSPLHF. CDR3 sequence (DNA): TGTGCCAGCAGACGTGACAGGGCATCTTATAATTCACCCCTCCACTTT.

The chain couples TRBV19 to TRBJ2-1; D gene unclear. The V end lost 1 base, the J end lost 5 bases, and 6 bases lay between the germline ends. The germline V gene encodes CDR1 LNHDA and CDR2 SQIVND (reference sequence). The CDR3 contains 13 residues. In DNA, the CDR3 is TGTGCCAGTAGTATAGGTCGCAACAATGAGCAGTTCTTC. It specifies CASSIGRNNEQFF.

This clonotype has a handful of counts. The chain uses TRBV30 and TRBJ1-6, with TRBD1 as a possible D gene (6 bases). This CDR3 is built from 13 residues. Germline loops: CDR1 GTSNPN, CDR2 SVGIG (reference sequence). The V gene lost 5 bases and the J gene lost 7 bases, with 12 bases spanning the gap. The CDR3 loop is CAWVDSENSPLHF. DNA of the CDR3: TGTGCCTGGGTGGACAGCGAGAATTCACCCCTCCACTTT.

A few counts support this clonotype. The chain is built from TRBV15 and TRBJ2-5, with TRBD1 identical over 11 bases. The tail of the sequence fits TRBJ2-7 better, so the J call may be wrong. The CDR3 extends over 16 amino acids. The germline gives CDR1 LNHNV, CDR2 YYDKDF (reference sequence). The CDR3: CATSRDVGTGGYEQYF. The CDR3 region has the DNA TGTGCCACCAGCAGAGATGTTGGGACAGGGGGCTACGAGCAGTACTTC.

The CDR3 region is CASSKGYGGDEQFF. In DNA form, the CDR3 reads TGTGCCAGCAGCAAAGGCTACGGGGGCGATGAGCAGTTCTTC. The chain couples TRBV21-1 to TRBJ2-1; the table's D call TRBD1 went unverified against the DNA. TRBV21-1 is designated a pseudogene. The CDR3 length is 14 residues.

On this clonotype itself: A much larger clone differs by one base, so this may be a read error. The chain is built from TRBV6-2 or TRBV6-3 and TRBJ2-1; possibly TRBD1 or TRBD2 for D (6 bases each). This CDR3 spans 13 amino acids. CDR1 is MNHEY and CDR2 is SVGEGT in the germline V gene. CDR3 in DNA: TGTGCCAGCAGCGGGGGCTTCTACAATGAGCGGTTCTTC. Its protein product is CASSGGFYNERFF.

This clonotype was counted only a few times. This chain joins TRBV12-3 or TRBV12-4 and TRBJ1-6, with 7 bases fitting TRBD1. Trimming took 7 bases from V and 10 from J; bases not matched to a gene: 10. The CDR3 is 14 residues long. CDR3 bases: TGTGCCAGCAATACGCAGGGGGTTCGATCACCCCTCCACTTT. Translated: CASNTQGVRSPLHF.

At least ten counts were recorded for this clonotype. In nucleotides, the CDR3 is TGTGCCAGCAGCTATGGACTTCCCAATGAGCAGTTCTTC. Translated: CASSYGLPNEQFF. V gene TRBV12-3 or TRBV12-4 combines with J gene TRBJ2-1, with D possibly being TRBD2 (5 bases). Trimming removed 6 bases at V and 6 bases at J, with 12 bases between. The CDR3 loop spans 13 amino acids.

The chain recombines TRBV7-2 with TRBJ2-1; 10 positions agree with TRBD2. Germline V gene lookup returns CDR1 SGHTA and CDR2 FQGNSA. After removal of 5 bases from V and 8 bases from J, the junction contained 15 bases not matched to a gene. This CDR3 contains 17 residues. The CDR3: CASSVSWGYGTSDEQFF. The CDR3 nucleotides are TGTGCCAGCAGCGTCAGTTGGGGGTACGGGACTAGCGATGAGCAGTTCTTC.

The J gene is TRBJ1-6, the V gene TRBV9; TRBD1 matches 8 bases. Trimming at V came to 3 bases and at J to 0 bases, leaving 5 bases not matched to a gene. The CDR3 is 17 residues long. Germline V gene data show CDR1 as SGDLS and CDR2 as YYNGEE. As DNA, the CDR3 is TGTGCCAGCAGCGAGAATACAGGGGGCTCCTATAATTCACCCCTCCACTTT. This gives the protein CASSENTGGSYNSPLHF. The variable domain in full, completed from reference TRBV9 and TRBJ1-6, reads DSGVTQTPKHLITATGQRVTLRCSPRSGDLSVYWYQQSLDQGLQFLIQYYNGEERAKGNILERFSAQQFPDLHSELNLSSLELGDSALYFCASSENTGGSYNSPLHFGNGTRLTVT.

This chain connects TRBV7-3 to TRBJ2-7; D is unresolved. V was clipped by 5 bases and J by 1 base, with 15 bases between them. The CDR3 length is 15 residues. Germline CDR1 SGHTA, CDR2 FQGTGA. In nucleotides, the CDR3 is TGTGCCAGCAGCCCATCACTCCAACCTTCCTACGAGCAGTACTTC. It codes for CASSPSLQPSYEQYF.

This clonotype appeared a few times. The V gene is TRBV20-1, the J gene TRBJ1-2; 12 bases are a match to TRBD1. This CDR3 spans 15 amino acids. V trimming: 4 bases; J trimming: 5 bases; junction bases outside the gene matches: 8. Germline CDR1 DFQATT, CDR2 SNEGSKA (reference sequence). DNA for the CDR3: TGCAGTGCTAACCGGGACAGGGGGCGTCGGTATGGCTACACCTTC. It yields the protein CSANRDRGRRYGYTF.

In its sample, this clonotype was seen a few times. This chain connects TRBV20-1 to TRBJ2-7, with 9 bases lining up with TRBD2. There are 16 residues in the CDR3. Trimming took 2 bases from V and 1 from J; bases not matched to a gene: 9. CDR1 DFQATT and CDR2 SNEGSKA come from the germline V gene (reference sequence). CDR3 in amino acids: CSARTWRREGSYEQYF. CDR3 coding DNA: TGCAGTGCTAGAACGTGGCGGCGGGAGGGTTCCTACGAGCAGTACTTC.

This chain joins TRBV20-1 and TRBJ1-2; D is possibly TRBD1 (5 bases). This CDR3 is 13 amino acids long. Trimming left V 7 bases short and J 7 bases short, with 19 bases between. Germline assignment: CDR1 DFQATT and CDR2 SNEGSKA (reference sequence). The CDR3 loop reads CSVSKRLQGGYTF. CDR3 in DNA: TGCAGTGTTAGTAAAAGACTCCAGGGTGGCTACACCTTC.

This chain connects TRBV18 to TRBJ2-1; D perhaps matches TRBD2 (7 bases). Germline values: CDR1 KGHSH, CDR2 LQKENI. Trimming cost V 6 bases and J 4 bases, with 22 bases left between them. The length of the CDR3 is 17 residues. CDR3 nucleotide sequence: TGTGCCAGCTCGTCCGCGGCTAGTGGGGGGGCTTACAATGAGCAGTTCTTC. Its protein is CASSSAASGGAYNEQFF.

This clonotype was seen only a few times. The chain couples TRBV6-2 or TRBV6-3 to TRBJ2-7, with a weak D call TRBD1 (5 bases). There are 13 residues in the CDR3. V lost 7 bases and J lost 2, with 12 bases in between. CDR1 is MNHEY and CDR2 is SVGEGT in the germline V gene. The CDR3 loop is CASTQAHPYEQYF. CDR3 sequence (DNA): TGTGCCAGCACACAGGCCCACCCCTACGAGCAGTACTTC.